This is a list of T cell receptor beta chains from one sample in a study of T-cell reconstitution after alpha-beta-depleted transplantation in children. TCRdb used MiXCR to reprocess the PCR reads, holding one entry per CDR3 protein. The table lists approximately 590,000 distinct CDR3 sequences, over 9.5% of them singletons. This specimen was PBMCs from the stem cell graft donor, taken from the stem cell graft. The receptors derive from a human donor who donated a stem cell graft to a child with acute myeloid leukemia. The CDR3 runs from the conserved cysteine through the conserved F or W. The D gene is left open where the match is weak. The listing skips clone size in some rows; elsewhere it reads once, few, many or a size class.

few,TRBD2,TRBJ2-2,14,TRBV6-5,CASSYSRTSGELFF,TGTGCCAGCAGTTACTCAAGGACTAGCGGGGAGCTGTTTTTT
few,.,TRBJ1-2,15,TRBV7-6,CASSLSGGIGYGYTF,TGTGCCAGCAGCTTATCCGGCGGGATCGGCTATGGCTACACCTTC
few,.,TRBJ1-1,15,TRBV6-5,CASSYSQEMNTEAFF,TGTGCCAGCAGTTACTCACAAGAGATGAACACTGAAGCTTTCTTT
.,TRBD2,TRBJ2-3,16,TRBV6-1,CASTRTSGRATDTQYF,TGTGCCAGCACCCGGACTAGCGGGAGGGCGACAGATACGCAGTATTTT
few,TRBD2,TRBJ2-7,17,TRBV4-3,CASSRAQNSGVYYEQYF,TGCGCCAGCAGCCGAGCACAAAATAGCGGGGTTTACTACGAGCAGTACTTC
many,TRBD1,TRBJ1-1,13,TRBV29-1,CSVRQGGNTEAFF,TGCAGCGTCCGACAGGGTGGGAACACTGAAGCTTTCTTT
few,.,TRBJ1-6,16,TRBV29-1,CSVYGTPLERNSPLHF,TGCAGCGTCTATGGGACCCCATTGGAGAGGAATTCACCCCTCCACTTT
.,.,TRBJ2-7,13,TRBV5-1,CASTTDVGNEQYF,TGCGCCAGCACTACCGACGTAGGGAACGAGCAGTACTTC
many,TRBD2,TRBJ2-1,14,TRBV20-1,CSASRGGSEGEQFF,TGCAGTGCTAGTCGTGGCGGGAGCGAAGGTGAGCAGTTCTTC
.,TRBD1,TRBJ2-7,15,TRBV9,CASSVGGTGPYEQYF,TGTGCCAGCAGCGTAGGAGGGACAGGACCCTACGAGCAGTACTTC
few,TRBD2,TRBJ2-5,18,TRBV20-1,CSARDLRSSGRTGETQYF,TGCAGTGCTAGAGATCTAAGAAGTAGCGGGAGAACGGGAGAGACCCAGTACTTC
few,.,TRBJ2-5,14,TRBV5-1,CASSLASPRETQYF,TGCGCCAGCAGCTTGGCAAGCCCGAGGGAGACCCAGTACTTC
many,.,TRBJ2-1,14,TRBV6-5,CASSYSGADNEQFF,TGTGCCAGCAGTTACTCAGGGGCCGACAATGAGCAGTTCTTC
many,.,TRBJ2-5,12,TRBV7-2,CASSSSRETQYF,TGTGCCAGCAGCTCCTCAAGGGAGACCCAGTACTTC
many,.,TRBJ1-2,13,TRBV28,CASSRTGNYGYTF,TGTGCCAGCAGCAGGACGGGAAACTATGGCTACACCTTC
.,.,TRBJ2-5,12,TRBV12-3/TRBV12-4,CASSPDIGTQYF,TGTGCCAGCAGCCCTGACATCGGGACCCAGTACTTC
many,.,TRBJ2-2,12,TRBV7-9,CASSFASGELFF,TGTGCCAGCAGCTTCGCAAGCGGGGAGCTGTTTTTT
many,TRBD1,TRBJ1-1,14,TRBV5-1,CASSPGQENTEAFF,TGCGCCAGCAGCCCGGGACAGGAGAACACTGAAGCTTTCTTT
.,.,TRBJ1-1,14,TRBV27,CASSSRVRDTEAFF,TGTGCCAGCAGTTCCCGAGTCCGTGACACTGAAGCTTTCTTT
many,TRBD1,TRBJ2-4,15,TRBV9,CASSVSGQGAYIQYF,TGTGCCAGCAGCGTCTCGGGACAGGGGGCGTACATTCAGTACTTC
many,.,TRBJ2-1,15,TRBV11-2,CASSLAAGPYNEQFF,TGTGCCAGCAGCTTAGCGGCAGGTCCATACAATGAGCAGTTCTTC
.,.,TRBJ1-1,15,TRBV7-2,CASSLATGATTEAFF,TGTGCCAGCAGCTTAGCTACGGGGGCGACCACTGAAGCTTTCTTT
.,TRBD1,TRBJ2-3,14,TRBV27,CASTTGGSGDTQYF,TGTGCCAGCACGACAGGGGGCAGTGGGGATACGCAGTATTTT
few,TRBD2,TRBJ2-1,16,TRBV18,CASSPGLAGARNEQFF,TGTGCCAGCTCACCGGGTCTAGCGGGAGCTCGGAATGAGCAGTTCTTC
.,.,TRBJ2-2,14,TRBV12-3/TRBV12-4,CASRPGSDTGELFF,TGTGCCAGCAGGCCAGGGTCGGACACCGGGGAGCTGTTTTTT
few,.,TRBJ2-4,14,TRBV5-6,CASSFRGVANIQYF,TGTGCCAGCAGCTTCAGGGGGGTAGCGAACATTCAGTACTTC
.,TRBD1,TRBJ1-1,11,TRBV6-5,CASTGEGEAFF,TGTGCCAGTACAGGGGAGGGTGAAGCTTTCTTT
few,TRBD2,TRBJ2-1,15,TRBV7-2,CASSRRGLAGNEQFF,TGTGCCAGCAGCCGGCGCGGACTAGCAGGCAATGAGCAGTTCTTC
.,.,TRBJ1-2,15,TRBV15,CATSRVPVGNYGYTF,TGTGCCACCAGCAGAGTCCCCGTTGGAAACTATGGCTACACCTTC
few,.,TRBJ2-2,17,TRBV5-6,CASSPLSGTTNTGELFF,TGTGCCAGCAGCCCCCTATCCGGGACAACGAACACCGGGGAGCTGTTTTTT
many,.,TRBJ2-1,13,TRBV28,CASSRAEVNEQFF,TGTGCCAGCAGCCGGGCGGAAGTCAATGAGCAGTTCTTC
many,.,TRBJ2-1,13,TRBV10-3,CAISESRGGEQFF,TGTGCCATCAGTGAGTCCAGGGGAGGTGAGCAGTTCTTC
many,.,TRBJ2-3,14,TRBV7-7,CASSSGQSTDTQYF,TGTGCTAGCAGCTCCGGACAGTCCACAGATACGCAGTATTTT
.,.,TRBJ2-5,18,TRBV3-1,CACSPSPGLEGKSETQYF,TGTGCCTGCAGCCCCTCTCCGGGCCTCGAAGGAAAAAGTGAGACCCAGTACTTC
few,.,TRBJ1-1,14,TRBV5-1,CASSLPRTNTEAFF,TGCGCCAGCAGCTTACCACGCACGAACACTGAAGCTTTCTTT
.,TRBD1,TRBJ2-5,14,TRBV28,CASSTTDRARTQYF,TGTGCCAGCAGTACCACCGACAGGGCCCGGACCCAGTACTTC
.,.,TRBJ2-3,14,TRBV20-1,CSARGGSHTDTQYF,TGCAGTGCTAGAGGCGGATCCCACACAGATACGCAGTATTTT
.,TRBD2,TRBJ2-1,16,TRBV20-1,CSASRRGLAGVSEQFF,TGCAGTGCTTCTAGACGCGGACTAGCGGGAGTTTCTGAGCAGTTCTTC
.,TRBD2,TRBJ2-7,14,TRBV19,CASSRTSGIVEQYF,TGTGCCAGTAGTCGGACTAGCGGGATAGTCGAGCAGTACTTC
few,TRBD2,TRBJ2-1,14,TRBV27,CASSFLAGGNEQFF,TGTGCCAGCAGTTTTCTAGCGGGAGGCAATGAGCAGTTCTTC
few,.,TRBJ2-3,15,TRBV20-1,CSASPDQTSTDTQYF,TGCAGTGCTAGCCCGGACCAAACTAGCACAGATACGCAGTATTTT
few,.,TRBJ2-7,14,TRBV20-1,CSGRGAVGRDEQYF,TGCAGTGGTAGGGGTGCAGTGGGCCGGGACGAGCAGTACTTC
.,.,TRBJ2-7,14,TRBV4-2,CASTASGWSGEQYF,TGTGCCAGCACCGCCTCAGGGTGGTCAGGCGAGCAGTACTTC
.,.,TRBJ1-1,15,TRBV25-1,CASSPKARVNTEAFF,TGTGCCAGCAGCCCTAAAGCCCGGGTGAACACTGAAGCTTTCTTT
.,TRBD1,TRBJ2-7,15,TRBV7-3,CASSADRGRGGEQYF,TGTGCCAGCAGCGCCGACAGGGGTCGGGGAGGCGAGCAGTACTTC
many,.,TRBJ1-2,13,TRBV29-1,CSVPRGGPHGYTF,TGCAGCGTTCCAAGGGGGGGCCCTCATGGCTACACCTTC